This T cell receptor beta chain stems from a study of T cells after posttransplantation cyclophosphamide. This clone was counted at least ten times. This related bone marrow graft donor gave peripheral blood on the day of marrow donation. In germline, CDR1 is SEHNR, CDR2 FQNEAQ (reference sequence). V was shortened by 1 base and J by 8 bases, with 14 bases between the two germline ends. The CDR3 sequence is 14 residues long. The repertoire was sequenced with immunoSEQ multiplex PCR; TCRdb's copy has only in-frame clones and lacks some. Recorded here are roughly 34,000 clones, with no singletons, and the ten leading clones hold around 5%.

The specimen sequenced was PBMCs. This receptor was identified in a woman in her thirties in good health and a related stem cell transplant donor. The chain has TRBV7-9 and TRBJ1-2; D might be TRBD1 (5 bases). The DNA of the CDR3 is TGTGCCAGCAGCTTAGGGGGCGAGGGCGAAGGCTACACCTTC. Residues: CASSLGGEGEGYTF.